The 15 T cell receptor beta chains presented below share a single source sample, sequenced in a study of T cell responses to AZD1222 COVID-19 vaccine. Produced via immunoSEQ multiplex PCR; TCRdb's table is partial and in-frame only. The sample has about 94,000 clones, about 85% seen once. Sequenced here: peripheral blood, sampled 28 days after the second AZD1222 dose. The receptors derive from an adult who received the AZD1222 COVID-19 vaccine.

The chain has TRBV2 and TRBJ2-7; D not certain. The CDR3 has 13 residues. CDR1 SNHLY and CDR2 FYNNEI come from the germline V gene. Trimming stripped 8 bases from V and 3 bases from J, with 14 bases between. CDR3 region: CASGGAQFYEQYF. Here the CDR3 DNA reads TGTGCCAGCGGTGGAGCGCAGTTCTACGAGCAGTACTTC.

V gene TRBV11-3 combines with J gene TRBJ2-7; 8 bases match TRBD1. The germline V gene has CDR1 SGHNT and CDR2 YENEEA. The CDR3 covers 15 residues. J gave up 0 bases and V 5 bases, and 6 bases lay outside the gene matches. Here the CDR3 DNA reads TGTGCCAGCAGCCCGGGCAGGGGGCCCTCCTACGAGCAGTACTTC. Protein sequence: CASSPGRGPSYEQYF.

V usage is TRBV15 and J usage is TRBJ2-5; D not certain. CDR3 size: 12 residues. The ends were cut back, 0 bases at V and 5 bases at J, with 4 bases in the middle. The V gene's germline CDR1 is LNHNV and CDR2 YYDKDF (reference sequence). The CDR3 nucleotides are TGTGCCACCAGCAGAGACACTGAGACCCAGTACTTC. Amino acid sequence: CATSRDTETQYF.

The V gene is TRBV4-1, the J gene TRBJ1-2, with D tentatively TRBD1 (5 bases). The V end lost 0 bases, the J end lost 2 bases, and 13 bases lay between the germline ends. CDR3 length equals 16 residues. CDR1 MGHRA and CDR2 YSYEKL come from the germline V gene. The CDR3 spells CASSQEVGRKNYGYTF. Written as DNA, the CDR3 is TGCGCCAGCAGCCAAGAGGTGGGACGGAAAAACTATGGCTACACCTTC.

CDR3 DNA: TGTGCCAGCAGGCCGGCGGGTACCGGGACAGGGGGAAACACCATATATTTT. It is translated as CASRPAGTGTGGNTIYF. The rearrangement uses TRBV5-4 and TRBJ1-3, with 9 bases lining up with TRBD1. Looked up from germline, CDR1 is SGHNT and CDR2 is YYREEE (reference sequence). The CDR3 runs to 17 residues. V lost 5 bases to trimming and J lost 4 bases; unmatched junction nucleotides: 13.

The chain links TRBV2 to TRBJ2-1; a possible D gene is TRBD2 (6 bases). Trimming cost V 8 bases and J 9 bases, with 11 bases left between them. From germline, CDR1 is SNHLY and CDR2 FYNNEI. The CDR3 length is 11 residues. CDR3: CASLGTVEQFF. The CDR3 nucleotides are TGTGCCAGCCTTGGGACTGTTGAGCAGTTCTTC.

In this sample, this clone turned up once. The CDR3 sequence: CASRRPPGQGSYNEQFF. In DNA, the CDR3 is TGTGCCAGTAGACGACCTCCCGGACAGGGGTCCTACAATGAGCAGTTCTTC. The chain couples TRBV19 to TRBJ2-1, with 9 bases fitting TRBD1. V dropped 6 bases and J dropped 1; count of bases not matched to a gene: 10. CDR1 is LNHDA, CDR2 SQIVND, per germline (reference sequence). The CDR3 consists of 17 residues.

V gene TRBV18 combines with J gene TRBJ1-2, with D perhaps matching TRBD1 (6 bases). V gave up 5 bases and J gave up 4 bases, with 17 bases separating them. Germline V gene sequence: CDR1 KGHSH, CDR2 LQKENI. The CDR3 is 15 residues long. The CDR3 DNA is TGTGCCAGCTCATCGACACAGGGTGGTAGCTATGGCTACACCTTC. Translating it yields CASSSTQGGSYGYTF.

With regard to this clone: Within the sample, other DNA sequences also encode this same CDR3. The rearrangement links TRBV2 to TRBJ1-2, with TRBD1 matching 10 bases. The ends lost 11 bases at V and 2 bases at J; junction bases unmatched: 5. CDR3 size: 13 residues. Germline V CDR1 and CDR2: SNHLY, FYNNEI. The CDR3 loop is CAGGTGVNYGYTF. CDR3 sequence (DNA): TGTGCCGGGGGGACAGGGGTGAACTATGGCTACACCTTC.

This clone is a singleton in its sample. V usage is TRBV7-9 and J usage is TRBJ2-3; D is undetermined. Trimming shortened V by 7 bases and J by 6 bases, and 8 bases separated the two germline ends. This CDR3 contains 11 residues. Germline CDR1 reads SEHNR; CDR2 reads FQNEAQ (reference sequence). The CDR3 nucleotides read TGTGCCAGCACCCCCGGGGATACGCAGTATTTT. Translating it yields CASTPGDTQYF.

This clone was observed a few times. The rearrangement uses TRBV28 and TRBJ2-1; 8 positions match TRBD2. CDR1 is MDHEN, CDR2 SYDVKM, per germline. V lost 2 bases, J lost 10 bases, and 7 bases stayed unmatched. CDR3 length equals 14 residues. The CDR3 bases are TGTGCCAGCAGTTTAGCCGGGAGGGCCTCCGAGCAGTTCTTC. Its translation: CASSLAGRASEQFF.

The chain combines TRBV5-1 with TRBJ1-5; 9 nucleotides match TRBD1. The CDR3 is made up of 15 amino acids. V shed 3 bases and J 2 bases; nucleotides not matched to a gene: 3. Germline lookup yields CDR1 SGHRS and CDR2 YFSETQ. CDR3 nucleotide sequence: TGCGCCAGCAGCTGGACAGGGGTAGGCAATCAGCCCCAGCATTTT. Its protein product is CASSWTGVGNQPQHF. The entire variable domain, with the rest obtained from reference TRBV5-1 and TRBJ1-5, is as follows: KAGVTQTPRYLIKTRGQQVTLSCSPISGHRSVSWYQQTPGQGLQFLFEYFSETQRNKGNFPGRFSGRQFSNSRSEMNVSTLELGDSALYLCASSWTGVGNQPQHFGDGTRLSIL.

This chain links TRBV19 with TRBJ2-2; TRBD2 matches 11 bases. In germline, CDR1 is LNHDA, CDR2 SQIVND (reference sequence). The CDR3 extends over 18 amino acids. The V gene end was trimmed by 2 bases and the J gene end by 0 bases; junction bases not matched to a gene: 5. CDR3 bases: TGTGCCAGTAGTATACTAGCGGGGGGTGTAACGAACACCGGGGAGCTGTTTTTT. Translated: CASSILAGGVTNTGELFF.

DNA of the CDR3: TGTGCCAGCAGACTTCTTACTAGCGGGAGGGCCAGGGCTAATGAGCAGTTCTTC. It encodes CASRLLTSGRARANEQFF. The gene calls are TRBV28 and TRBJ2-1; 13 nucleotides line up with TRBD2. Germline V lookup: CDR1 MDHEN, CDR2 SYDVKM. The V gene end was trimmed by 6 bases and the J gene end by 7 bases; junction bases not matched to a gene: 15. The CDR3 consists of 18 residues.

The chain is built from TRBV3-1 (or the pseudogene TRBV3-2) and TRBJ2-3; TRBD2 matches at 12 bases. The CDR3 covers 16 residues. Unmatched junction bases numbered 7, after V lost 4 bases and J lost 5 bases. Germline V gene data show CDR1 as LGHDT and CDR2 as YNNKEL (reference sequence). CDR3 sequence (DNA): TGTGCCAGCAGCCCCTGGACTAGCGGGGTGGGAGATACGCAGTATTTT. This encodes CASSPWTSGVGDTQYF.